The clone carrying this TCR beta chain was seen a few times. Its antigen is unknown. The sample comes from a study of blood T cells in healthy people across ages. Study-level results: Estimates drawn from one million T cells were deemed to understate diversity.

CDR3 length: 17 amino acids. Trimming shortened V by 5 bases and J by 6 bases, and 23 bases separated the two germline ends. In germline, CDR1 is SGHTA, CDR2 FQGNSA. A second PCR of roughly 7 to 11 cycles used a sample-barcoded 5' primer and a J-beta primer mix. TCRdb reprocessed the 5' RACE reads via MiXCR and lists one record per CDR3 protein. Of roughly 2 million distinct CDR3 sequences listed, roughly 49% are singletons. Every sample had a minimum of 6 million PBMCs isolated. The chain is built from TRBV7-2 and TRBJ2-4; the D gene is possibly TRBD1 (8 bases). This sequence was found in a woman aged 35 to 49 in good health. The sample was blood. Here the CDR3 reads CASSGGGQATGSNIQYF. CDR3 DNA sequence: TGTGCCAGCAGCGGGGGGGGACAGGCCACCGGATCAAACATTCAGTACTTC. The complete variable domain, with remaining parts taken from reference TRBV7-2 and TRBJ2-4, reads GAGVSQSPSNKVTEKGKDVELRCDPISGHTALYWYRQSLGQGLEFLIYFQGNSAPDKSGLPSDRFSAERTGGSVSTLTIQRTQQEDSAVYLCASSGGGQATGSNIQYFGAGTRLSVL.